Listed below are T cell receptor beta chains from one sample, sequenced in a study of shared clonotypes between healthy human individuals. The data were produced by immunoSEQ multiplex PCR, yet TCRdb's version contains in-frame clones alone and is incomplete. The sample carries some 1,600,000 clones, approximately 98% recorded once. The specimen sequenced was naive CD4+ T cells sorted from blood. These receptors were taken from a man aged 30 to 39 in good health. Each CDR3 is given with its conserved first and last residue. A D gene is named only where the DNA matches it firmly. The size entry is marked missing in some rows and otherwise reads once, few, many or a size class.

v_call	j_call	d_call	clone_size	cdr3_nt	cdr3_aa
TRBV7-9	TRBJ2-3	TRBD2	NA	TGTGCCAGCAGCCCGGGACTAGCGGAAACAGATACGCAGTATTTT	CASSPGLAETDTQYF
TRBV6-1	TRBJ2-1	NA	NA	TGTGCCAGCAGTGTGTTTGAAGTTTACAATGAGCAGTTCTTC	CASSVFEVYNEQFF
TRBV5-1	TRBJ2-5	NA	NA	TGCGCCAGCAGCTTTCAGGGGCAGGAAGAGACCCAGTACTTC	CASSFQGQEETQYF
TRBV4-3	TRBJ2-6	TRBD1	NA	TGCGCCAGCAGCCGAGGGACAGGGGGCTCTGGGGCCAACGTCCTGACTTTC	CASSRGTGGSGANVLTF
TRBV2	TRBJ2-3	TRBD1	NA	TGTGCCAGCAGAGACAGGGATGATACGCAGTATTTT	CASRDRDDTQYF
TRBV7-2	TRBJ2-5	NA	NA	TGTGCCAGCAGCTCCCGGAGAGAGGGGACCCAGTACTTC	CASSSRREGTQYF
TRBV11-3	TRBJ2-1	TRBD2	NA	TGTGCCAGCAGCTTAGATGGACTAGCGGGGGGCAATGAGCAGTTCTTC	CASSLDGLAGGNEQFF
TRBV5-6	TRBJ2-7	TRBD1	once	TGTGCCAGCAGCAGAACAGGGGGCAGGCCCTACGAGCAGTACTTC	CASSRTGGRPYEQYF
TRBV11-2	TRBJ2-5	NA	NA	TGTGCCAGCAGCCCCCCCGCCAGGGAGACCCAGTACTTC	CASSPPARETQYF
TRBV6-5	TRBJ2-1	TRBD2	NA	TGTGCCACGGAGAGAAGCGGGGGCAATGAGCAGTTCTTC	CATERSGGNEQFF
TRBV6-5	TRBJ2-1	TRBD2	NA	TGTGCCAGCAGAGGTCGTCGGGGACTAATTAATGAGCAGTTCTTC	CASRGRRGLINEQFF
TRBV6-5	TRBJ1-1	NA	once	TGTGCCAGCAGTTATAGCCGGGAGGGGAGAACTGAAGCTTTCTTT	CASSYSREGRTEAFF
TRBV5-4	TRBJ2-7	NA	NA	TGTGCCAGCAGCTTAGGGGGGGCGGGGCCCTCCTACGAGCAGTACTTC	CASSLGGAGPSYEQYF